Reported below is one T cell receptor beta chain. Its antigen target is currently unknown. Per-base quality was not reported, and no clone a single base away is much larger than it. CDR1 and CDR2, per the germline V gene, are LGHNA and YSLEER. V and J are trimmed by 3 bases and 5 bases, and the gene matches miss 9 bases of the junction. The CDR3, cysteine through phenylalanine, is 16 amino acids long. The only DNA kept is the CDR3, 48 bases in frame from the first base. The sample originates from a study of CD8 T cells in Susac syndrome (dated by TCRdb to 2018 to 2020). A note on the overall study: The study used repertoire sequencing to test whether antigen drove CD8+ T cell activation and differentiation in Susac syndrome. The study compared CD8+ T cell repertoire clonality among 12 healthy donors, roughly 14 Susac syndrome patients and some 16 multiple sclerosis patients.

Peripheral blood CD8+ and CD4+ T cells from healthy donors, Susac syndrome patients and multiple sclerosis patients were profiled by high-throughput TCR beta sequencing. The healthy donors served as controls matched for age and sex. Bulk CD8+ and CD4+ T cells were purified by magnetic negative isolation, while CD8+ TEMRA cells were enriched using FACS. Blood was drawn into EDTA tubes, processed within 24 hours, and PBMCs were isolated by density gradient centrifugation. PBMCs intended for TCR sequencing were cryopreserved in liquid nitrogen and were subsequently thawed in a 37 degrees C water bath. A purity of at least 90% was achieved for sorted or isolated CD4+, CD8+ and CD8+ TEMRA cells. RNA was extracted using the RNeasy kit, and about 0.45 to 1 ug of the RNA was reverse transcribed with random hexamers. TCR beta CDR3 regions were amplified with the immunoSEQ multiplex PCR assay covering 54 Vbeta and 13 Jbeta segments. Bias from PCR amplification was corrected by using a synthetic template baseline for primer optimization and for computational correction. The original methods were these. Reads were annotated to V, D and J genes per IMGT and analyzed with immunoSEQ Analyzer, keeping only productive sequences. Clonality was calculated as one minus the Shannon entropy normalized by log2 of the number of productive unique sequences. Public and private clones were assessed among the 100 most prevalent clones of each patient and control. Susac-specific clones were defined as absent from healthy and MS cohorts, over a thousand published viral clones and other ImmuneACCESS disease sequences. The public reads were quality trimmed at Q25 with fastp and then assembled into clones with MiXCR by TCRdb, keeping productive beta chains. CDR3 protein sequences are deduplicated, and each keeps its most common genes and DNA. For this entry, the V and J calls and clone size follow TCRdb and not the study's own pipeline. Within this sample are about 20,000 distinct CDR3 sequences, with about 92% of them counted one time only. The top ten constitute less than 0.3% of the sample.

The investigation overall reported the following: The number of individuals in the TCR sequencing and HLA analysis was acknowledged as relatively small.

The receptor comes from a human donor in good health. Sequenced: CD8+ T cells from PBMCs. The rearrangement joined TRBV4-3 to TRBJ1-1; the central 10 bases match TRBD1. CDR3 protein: CASSHQLGQGRTEAFF. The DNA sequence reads TGCGCCAGCAGCCACCAATTGGGACAGGGGAGGACTGAAGCTTTCTTT.